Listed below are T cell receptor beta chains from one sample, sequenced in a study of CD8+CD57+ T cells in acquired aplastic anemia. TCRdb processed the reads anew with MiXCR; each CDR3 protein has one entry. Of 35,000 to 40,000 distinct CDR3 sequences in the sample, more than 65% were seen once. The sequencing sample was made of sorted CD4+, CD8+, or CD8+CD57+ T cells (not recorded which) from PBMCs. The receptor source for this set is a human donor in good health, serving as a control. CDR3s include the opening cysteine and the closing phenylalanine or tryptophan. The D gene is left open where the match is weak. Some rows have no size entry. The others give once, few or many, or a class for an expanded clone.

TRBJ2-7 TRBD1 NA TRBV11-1 CASSPRDRVITYEQYF TGTGCCAGCAGCCCCCGGGACAGGGTTATCACCTACGAGCAGTACTTC
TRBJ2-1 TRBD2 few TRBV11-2 CASSWTSGGALYNEQFF TGTGCCAGCAGCTGGACTAGCGGGGGGGCCCTGTACAATGAGCAGTTCTTC
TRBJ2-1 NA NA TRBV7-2 CASSLARGGYNEQFF TGTGCCAGCAGCTTAGCTAGGGGGGGCTACAATGAGCAGTTCTTC
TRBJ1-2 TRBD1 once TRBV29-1 CSAQSSGTGNGYTF TGCAGCGCTCAATCCTCCGGGACAGGGAATGGCTACACCTTC
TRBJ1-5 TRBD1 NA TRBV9 CASSVGQGVQPQHF TGTGCCAGCAGCGTAGGGCAGGGGGTTCAGCCCCAGCATTTT
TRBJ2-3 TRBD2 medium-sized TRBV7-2 CASSLVSGAYTDTQYF TGTGCCAGCAGCTTAGTGAGCGGGGCGTACACAGATACGCAGTATTTT
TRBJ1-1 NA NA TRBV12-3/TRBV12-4 CASSLATVNTEAFF TGTGCCAGCAGTTTAGCGACGGTAAACACTGAAGCTTTCTTT
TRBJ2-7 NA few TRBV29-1 CSVKVFYEQYF TGCAGCGTTAAGGTCTTCTACGAGCAGTACTTC
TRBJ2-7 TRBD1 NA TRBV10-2 CASRLDRHDEQYF TGCGCCAGCAGACTGGACAGGCACGACGAGCAGTACTTC
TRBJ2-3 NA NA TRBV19 CASSGQYTDTQYF TGTGCCAGTAGTGGCCAGTACACAGATACGCAGTATTTT